This paragraph reports one T cell receptor (beta chain). Antigen unknown. Deep-level settings were used for running the assay. Data came from immunoSEQ multiplex PCR; TCRdb stores just in-frame clones and leaves some out. The sample shows approximately 1.9 million clones, roughly 95% of them seen only once. V trimming: 5 bases; J trimming: 5 bases; junction bases outside the gene matches: 18. This CDR3 has 17 amino acids. Germline CDR1 MNHEY, CDR2 SMNVEV (reference sequence). This sample is part of a study of shared clonotypes between healthy human individuals. On the study more broadly: Donors had three CD4 naive, three CD4 memory, two CD8 naive and one CD8 memory plate apiece. General study points: Clonotypes that were shared across a handful of donors made up around 5% of naive CD4 clonotypes.

CD45RO negativity and positive selection for CCR7 defined naive CD8 cells, a population that excluded terminally differentiated effector memory CD45RA+ cells. Donation came from healthy HIV-negative adults that had no recent acute infections or vaccinations. This chain connects TRBV27 to TRBJ2-7; 7 bases line up with TRBD2. The receptor's source is a man younger than 35 in good health. Some clones in this sample may be carry-over from other donors' samples. What was sequenced was naive CD8+ T cells from PBMCs. This CDR3 reads CASSHKDLSGIPDEQYF. The CDR3 DNA reads as TGTGCCAGCAGTCACAAAGACCTCAGCGGGATACCCGACGAGCAGTACTTC.